One sample yielded the 10 T cell receptor beta chains listed below, sequenced in a study of human T cells and chemical hapten exposure. As to time point: patch test 2, 6 weeks after DPC sensitization. As to treatment: therapeutic diphenylcyclopropenone sensitization with weekly scalp DPC. TCRdb reprocessed the RACE reads via MiXCR and lists one record per CDR3 protein. The sample lists about 84,000 distinct CDR3 sequences; about 10% were seen once. The sample was whole blood, taken in connection with sensitization to the hapten diphenylcyclopropenone (DPC). The receptors originated from a woman aged 50 to 65 with alopecia areata. Some clones in this sample may be carry-over from other donors' samples.

This clonotype was recorded many times. The chain joins TRBV14 to TRBJ1-6; D unresolved. V was cut by 2 bases and J by 0 bases, with 8 bases left in between. Looked up from germline, CDR1 is SGHDN and CDR2 is FVKESK. CDR3 length: 16 amino acids. The DNA for the CDR3 is TGTGCCAGCAGCCAAACTCAGAGCTCCTATAATTCACCCCTCCACTTT. Translating gives CASSQTQSSYNSPLHF.

The V and J genes are TRBV12-5 and TRBJ2-1; 9 bases are a match to TRBD1. The V and J ends lost 6 bases and 7 bases, in that order; junction bases with no gene match: 13. CDR3 length: 16 residues. CDR1 is LGHNT and CDR2 is FRNRAP in the germline V gene. CDR3 nucleotide sequence: TGTGCTAGTGGCCAAGTAAGGGGACAGGGATCGAATGAGCAGTTCTTC. Protein sequence: CASGQVRGQGSNEQFF. Looking up the rest from reference TRBV12-5 and TRBJ2-1 gives the full variable domain: DARVTQTPRHKVTEMGQEVTMRCQPILGHNTVFWYRQTMMQGLELLAYFRNRAPLDDSGMPKDRFSAEMPDATLATLKIQPSEPRDSAVYFCASGQVRGQGSNEQFFGPGTRLTVL.

The sample holds many counts of this clonotype. The chain joins TRBV2 to TRBJ2-7, with 7 positions matching TRBD1. Trimming at V came to 7 bases and at J to 3 bases, leaving 6 bases not matched to a gene. The V gene's germline CDR1 is SNHLY and CDR2 FYNNEI. There are 13 residues in the CDR3. CDR3 protein: CASTPGTDYEQYF. CDR3 sequence (DNA): TGTGCCAGCACCCCGGGGACAGACTACGAGCAGTACTTC.

This clonotype has a count of ten or more. This chain joins TRBV2 and TRBJ2-7; 8 nucleotides match TRBD1. V shed 6 bases and J 6 bases; nucleotides not matched to a gene: 10. Germline V lookup: CDR1 SNHLY, CDR2 FYNNEI. The length of the CDR3 is 14 residues. The CDR3 sequence: CASREGRGRREQYF. The CDR3 DNA is TGTGCCAGCAGAGAGGGCAGGGGGCGACGCGAGCAGTACTTC.

The sample holds many counts of this clonotype. The genes are TRBV7-9 and TRBJ2-7; the D gene is possibly TRBD2 (6 bases). Trimming took 5 bases from V and 4 from J, leaving 12 bases between them. The CDR3 runs to 13 residues. CDR1 is SEHNR, CDR2 FQNEAQ, per germline (reference sequence). DNA for the CDR3: TGTGCCAGCAGCCGGGACTTTACTTACGAGCAGTACTTC. The encoded protein is CASSRDFTYEQYF.

This clonotype was seen ten or more times. This chain links TRBV12-3 or TRBV12-4 with TRBJ2-7; 8 bases are a match to TRBD2. V dropped 3 bases and J dropped 3; count of bases not matched to a gene: 7. The CDR3 has 15 amino acids. CDR3 loop: CASSFWSSGSYEQYF. In DNA, the CDR3 is TGTGCCAGCAGTTTTTGGTCGAGCGGGAGCTACGAGCAGTACTTC.

This clonotype was detected many times. The chain employs TRBV5-6 and TRBJ2-2; D call uncertain. CDR3 length: 12 residues. Looked up from germline, CDR1 is SGHDT and CDR2 is YYEEEE. V lost 1 base to trimming and J lost 4 bases, with 2 bases between them. The CDR3 DNA follows: TGTGCCAGCAGCTTGCCCACCGGGGAGCTGTTTTTT. Its protein product is CASSLPTGELFF.

The rearrangement links TRBV25-1 to TRBJ1-5; maybe TRBD1 (5 bases). The V end lost 4 bases, the J end lost 2 bases, and 12 bases lay between the germline ends. This CDR3 region has 15 residues. Looked up from germline, CDR1 is MGHDK and CDR2 is SYGVNS. The CDR3 nucleotides are TGTGCCAGCAGTGCATCAGGGTCTGGCAATCAGCCCCAGCATTTT. Its protein product is CASSASGSGNQPQHF.

In this sample, this clonotype turned up many times. The rearrangement joins TRBV29-1 to TRBJ1-2; 8 bases are shared with TRBD1. Per germline, CDR1 SQVTM and CDR2 ANQGSEA. The CDR3 loop spans 16 amino acids. The junction had 15 bases not matched to a gene; V was cut back by 8 bases and J by 1 base. CDR3 loop: CSIPGTGGTLNYGYTF. Here the CDR3 DNA reads TGCAGCATCCCTGGAACAGGGGGGACCCTTAACTATGGCTACACCTTC. The complete variable domain, with remaining parts taken from reference TRBV29-1 and TRBJ1-2, reads SAVISQKPSRDICQRGTSLTIQCQVDSQVTMMFWYRQQPGQSLTLIATANQGSEATYESGFVIDKFPISRPNLTFSTLTVSNMSPEDSSIYLCSIPGTGGTLNYGYTFGSGTRLTVV.

This clonotype turned up a few times. J is TRBJ2-1 and V is TRBV6-1; 7 bases align to TRBD2. Germline V gene lookup returns CDR1 MNHNS and CDR2 SASEGT. V trimming: 6 bases; J trimming: 5 bases; junction bases outside the gene matches: 10. This CDR3 region has 15 residues. The CDR3 loop is CASSGHRLADNEQFF. The CDR3 DNA sequence: TGTGCCAGCAGCGGGCATCGACTAGCCGACAATGAGCAGTTCTTC.